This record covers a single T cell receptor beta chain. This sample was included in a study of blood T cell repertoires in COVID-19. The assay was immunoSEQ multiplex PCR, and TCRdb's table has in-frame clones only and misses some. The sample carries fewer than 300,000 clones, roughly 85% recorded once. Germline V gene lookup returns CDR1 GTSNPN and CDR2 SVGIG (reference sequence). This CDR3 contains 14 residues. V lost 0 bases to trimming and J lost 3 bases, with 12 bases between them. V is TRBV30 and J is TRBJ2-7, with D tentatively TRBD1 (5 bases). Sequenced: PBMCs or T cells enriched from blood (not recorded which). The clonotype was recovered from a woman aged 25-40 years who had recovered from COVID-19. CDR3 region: CAWSVPRQGYEQYF. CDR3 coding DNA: TGTGCCTGGAGTGTACCCCGGCAGGGCTACGAGCAGTACTTC.